This T cell receptor (beta chain) is from a study of blood T cell repertoires in COVID-19. Assay: immunoSEQ multiplex PCR; the TCRdb copy retains only in-frame clones and omits some. The sample lists 250,000 or so clones, over 70% seen once, with about 3.4% in the top ten. The CDR3 sequence is 15 residues long. Trimming shortened V by 3 bases and J by 0 bases, and 8 bases separated the two germline ends. CDR1 and CDR2 from the germline V gene are MRHNA and SNTAGT. The chain uses TRBV6-4 and TRBJ2-2, with D perhaps TRBD2 (6 bases). The TCR originated in a middle-aged woman who had been exposed to COVID-19. Sequencing input: PBMCs or T cells enriched from blood (not recorded which). This CDR3 is CASSEGGTNTGELFF. The CDR3 region has the DNA TGTGCCAGCAGTGAAGGCGGGACGAACACCGGGGAGCTGTTTTTT.